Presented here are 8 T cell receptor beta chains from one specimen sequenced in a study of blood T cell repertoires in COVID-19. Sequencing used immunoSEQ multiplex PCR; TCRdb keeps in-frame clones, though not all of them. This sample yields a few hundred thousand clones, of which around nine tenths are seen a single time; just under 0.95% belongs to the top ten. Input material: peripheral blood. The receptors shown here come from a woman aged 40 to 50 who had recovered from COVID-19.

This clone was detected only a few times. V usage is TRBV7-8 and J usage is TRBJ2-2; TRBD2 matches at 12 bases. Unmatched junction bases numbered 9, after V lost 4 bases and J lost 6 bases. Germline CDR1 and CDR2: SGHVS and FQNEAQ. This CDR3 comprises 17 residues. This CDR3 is CASSSRLAGEVSGELFF. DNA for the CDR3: TGTGCCAGCAGCTCCCGACTAGCGGGAGAGGTGTCCGGGGAGCTGTTTTTT.

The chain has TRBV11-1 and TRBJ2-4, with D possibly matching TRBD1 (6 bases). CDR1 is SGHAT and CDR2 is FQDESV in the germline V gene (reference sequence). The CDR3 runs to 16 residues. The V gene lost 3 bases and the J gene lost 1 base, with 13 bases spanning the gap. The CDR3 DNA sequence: TGTGCCAGCAGCTTGGGTCAGGGGATGGCCAAAAACATTCAGTACTTC. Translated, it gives CASSLGQGMAKNIQYF.

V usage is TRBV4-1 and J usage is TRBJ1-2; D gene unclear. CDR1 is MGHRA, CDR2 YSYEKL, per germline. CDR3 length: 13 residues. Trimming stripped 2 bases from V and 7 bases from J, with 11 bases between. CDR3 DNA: TGCGCCAGCAGCCAATTCGGTGAGGCTGGCTACACCTTC. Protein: CASSQFGEAGYTF.

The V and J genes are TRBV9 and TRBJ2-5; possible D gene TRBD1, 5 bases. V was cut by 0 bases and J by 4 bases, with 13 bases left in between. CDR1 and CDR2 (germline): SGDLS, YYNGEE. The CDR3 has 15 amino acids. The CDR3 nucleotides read TGTGCCAGCAGCGTAGGGGTAGGGGCCAGAGAGACCCAGTACTTC. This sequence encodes CASSVGVGARETQYF. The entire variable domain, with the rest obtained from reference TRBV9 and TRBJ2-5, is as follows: DSGVTQTPKHLITATGQRVTLRCSPRSGDLSVYWYQQSLDQGLQFLIQYYNGEERAKGNILERFSAQQFPDLHSELNLSSLELGDSALYFCASSVGVGARETQYFGPGTRLLVL.

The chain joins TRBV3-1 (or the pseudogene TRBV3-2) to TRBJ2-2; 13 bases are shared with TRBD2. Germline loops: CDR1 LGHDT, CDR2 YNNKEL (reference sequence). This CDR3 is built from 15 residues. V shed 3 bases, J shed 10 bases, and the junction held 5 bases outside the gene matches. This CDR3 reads CASSQGLAGLMELFF. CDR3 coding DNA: TGTGCCAGCAGCCAGGGACTAGCGGGATTGATGGAGCTGTTTTTT.

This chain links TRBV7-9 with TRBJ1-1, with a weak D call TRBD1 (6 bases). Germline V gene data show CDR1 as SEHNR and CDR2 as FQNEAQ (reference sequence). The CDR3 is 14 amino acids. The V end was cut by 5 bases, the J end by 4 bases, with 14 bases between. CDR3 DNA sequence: TGTGCCAGCAGCACCGGTGGGGGGGCCACTGAAGCTTTCTTT. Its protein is CASSTGGGATEAFF.

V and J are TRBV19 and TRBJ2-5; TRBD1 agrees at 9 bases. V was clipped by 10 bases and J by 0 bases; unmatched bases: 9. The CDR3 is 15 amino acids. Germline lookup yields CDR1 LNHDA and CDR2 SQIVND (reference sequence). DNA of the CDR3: TGTGCCACAAGACGGGGACAGGGCAACCAAGAGACCCAGTACTTC. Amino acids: CATRRGQGNQETQYF. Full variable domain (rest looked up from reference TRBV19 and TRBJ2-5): DGGITQSPKYLFRKEGQNVTLSCEQNLNHDAMYWYRQDPGQGLRLIYYSQIVNDFQKGDIAEGYSVSREKKESFPLTVTSAQKNPTAFYLCATRRGQGNQETQYFGPGTRLLVL.

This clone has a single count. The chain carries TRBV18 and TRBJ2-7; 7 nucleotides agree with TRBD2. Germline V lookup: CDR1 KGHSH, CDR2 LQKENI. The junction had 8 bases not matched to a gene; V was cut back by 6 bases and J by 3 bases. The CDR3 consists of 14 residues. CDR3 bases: TGTGCCAGCTCCCCCAGCGGGGCCTTCTACGAGCAGTACTTC. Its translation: CASSPSGAFYEQYF. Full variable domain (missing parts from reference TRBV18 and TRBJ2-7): NAGVMQNPRHLVRRRGQEARLRCSPMKGHSHVYWYRQLPEEGLKFMVYLQKENIIDESGMPKERFSAEFPKEGPSILRIQQVVRGDSAAYFCASSPSGAFYEQYFGPGTRLTVT.